What follows are 9 T cell receptor beta chains derived from one specimen sequenced in a study of cytomegalovirus exposure and HLA in healthy donors. Primers: 60 Vbeta forward and 13 Jbeta reverse. Libraries were prepared by immunoSEQ multiplex PCR; TCRdb keeps only in-frame clonotypes and omits some of them. The top ten clones hold under 3.5% of a sample with over 150,000 clones, around 69% of them seen once. Source material: PBMCs. Receptor source: a woman under 40 in good health and CMV-seronegative.

V and J are TRBV10-3 and TRBJ1-1, with D possibly TRBD1 on 6 matching bases. Trimming cost V 6 bases and J 7 bases, with 12 bases left between them. Germline CDR1 reads ENHRY; CDR2 reads SYGVKD. CDR3 length: 12 residues. The CDR3: CAIRAGVNEAFF. CDR3 coding DNA: TGTGCCATCAGGGCAGGGGTCAATGAAGCTTTCTTT.

This clone was counted only a few times. The gene calls are TRBV7-2 and TRBJ2-1, with 11 bases lining up with TRBD2. The germline gives CDR1 SGHTA, CDR2 FQGNSA. There are 14 residues in the CDR3. After removal of 4 bases from V and 9 bases from J, the junction contained 5 bases not matched to a gene. CDR3 nucleotide sequence: TGTGCCAGCAGCTCTAGCGGGGGGCGGGTTGAGCAGTTCTTC. Translated: CASSSSGGRVEQFF.

CDR3: CASRARVDGYTF. The DNA for the CDR3 is TGCGCCAGCAGAGCCCGGGTGGATGGCTACACCTTC. The chain joins TRBV10-2 to TRBJ1-2; D is unclear. Trimming shortened V by 6 bases and J by 6 bases, and 11 bases separated the two germline ends. The CDR3 spans 12 residues. In germline, CDR1 is WSHSY, CDR2 SAAADI.

The V call is TRBV30, the J call TRBJ2-1; 11 bases map to TRBD2. Germline lookup yields CDR1 GTSNPN and CDR2 SVGIG (reference sequence). This CDR3 spans 15 amino acids. J lost 3 bases, V lost 3 bases, and 4 bases had no gene match. The CDR3: CAWRAGTSGYNEQFF. The CDR3 nucleotides read TGTGCCTGGAGGGCCGGGACTAGCGGCTACAATGAGCAGTTCTTC.

The chain recombines TRBV25-1 with TRBJ2-5; TRBD1 is a possible D gene (5 bases). Trimming shortened V by 3 bases and J by 5 bases, and 13 bases separated the two germline ends. Germline V gene sequence: CDR1 MGHDK, CDR2 SYGVNS. The CDR3 consists of 14 residues. The CDR3 coding sequence is TGTGCCAGCAGTGATCCCAGGGCCCAGGAGACCCAGTACTTC. It is translated as CASSDPRAQETQYF. Variable domain in full (rest from reference TRBV25-1 and TRBJ2-5): EADIYQTPRYLVIGTGKKITLECSQTMGHDKMYWYQQDPGMELHLIHYSYGVNSTEKGDLSSESTVSRIRTEHFPLTLESARPSHTSQYLCASSDPRAQETQYFGPGTRLLVL.

The genes are TRBV7-2 and TRBJ2-7, with TRBD1 identical over 7 bases. CDR1 and CDR2 (germline): SGHTA, FQGNSA. The J segment lost 4 bases and the V segment lost 5 bases, leaving 14 bases of the junction unmatched. The CDR3 sequence is 16 residues long. CDR3 in DNA: TGTGCCAGCAGCCAACAAACTTCGGAGACAGGGTACGAGCAGTACTTC. Translated, it gives CASSQQTSETGYEQYF.

This clone was observed a few times. This chain connects TRBV2 to TRBJ1-6; 7 bases agree with TRBD1. V shed 2 bases and J 6 bases; nucleotides not matched to a gene: 4. Germline-derived CDR1 and CDR2 are SNHLY and FYNNEI. The CDR3 totals 15 residues. CDR3 sequence reads: CASSERTGGNSPLHF. CDR3 bases: TGTGCCAGCAGTGAAAGGACAGGCGGTAATTCACCCCTCCACTTT.

The sample holds one count of this clone. This chain joins TRBV30 and TRBJ1-3; tentatively, D is TRBD1 (5 bases). Trimming removed 2 bases at V and 6 bases at J, with 11 bases between. The CDR3 contains 13 residues. Germline V lookup: CDR1 GTSNPN, CDR2 SVGIG (reference sequence). The CDR3 reads CAWSILGPNTIYF. As DNA, the CDR3 is TGTGCCTGGAGTATTCTGGGGCCAAACACCATATATTTT.

The chain uses TRBV7-3 and TRBJ1-5; 8 bases agree with TRBD1. CDR3 length equals 13 residues. In germline, CDR1 is SGHTA, CDR2 FQGTGA. The junction had 4 bases not matched to a gene; V was cut back by 6 bases and J by 6 bases. The CDR3 loop reads CASSKQGGQPQHF. The CDR3 DNA follows: TGTGCCAGCAGTAAACAGGGGGGTCAGCCCCAGCATTTT.